This paragraph reports one T cell receptor beta chain. Its antigen is undetermined. The record originates from a study of T cell responses to AZD1222 COVID-19 vaccine. Points from the study as a whole: CD4 TCRs associated with vaccination spanned spike, dominating at 160-218 and 743-854. With two AZD1222 doses given, Spike-specific TCR breadth and depth both rose. There were repertoire samples only from the period after the peak T cell response.

V lost 5 bases, J lost 6 bases, and 5 bases stayed unmatched. The length of the CDR3 is 14 residues. Germline CDR1 is SNHLY and CDR2 is FYNNEI. TCRdb's copy holds only in-frame clones and misses some; the assay was immunoSEQ multiplex PCR. The sample holds about 130,000 clones, 90% seen once. This sequence originates from an adult in good health. V is TRBV2 and J is TRBJ1-5; 9 positions match TRBD1. Sequenced here: peripheral blood, sampled on day 0 of MenACWY control vaccination. CDR3 sequence: CASSKGQGFQPQHF. The CDR3 DNA reads TGTGCCAGCAGTAAGGGACAGGGTTTTCAGCCCCAGCATTTT.